This entry lists 21 T cell receptor beta chains sequenced from one sample in a study of blood T cell repertoires in COVID-19. Clones were sequenced by immunoSEQ multiplex PCR, and TCRdb holds only the in-frame ones, with some missing. This table has 150,000 to 200,000 clones, roughly four fifths appearing once. The source material was peripheral blood. These receptors all stem from a man in his 60s with active or convalescent COVID-19.

The chain has TRBV11-2 and TRBJ2-7, with 7 bases that match TRBD2. Germline-derived CDR1 and CDR2 are SGHAT and FQNNGV. The CDR3 is made up of 14 amino acids. Losses at the gene ends were 5 bases for V and 7 bases for J; bases not matched to a gene: 11. The CDR3 protein is CASSMGAEAGEQYF. CDR3 DNA sequence: TGTGCCAGCAGCATGGGAGCTGAAGCGGGGGAGCAGTACTTC.

This rearrangement joins TRBV7-2 to TRBJ2-1; D perhaps matches TRBD1 (5 bases). The CDR3 runs to 16 residues. Germline lookup yields CDR1 SGHTA and CDR2 FQGNSA. Trimming shortened V by 1 base and J by 4 bases, and 14 bases separated the two germline ends. CDR3 residues: CASSLDGSGQYNEQFF. CDR3 DNA: TGTGCCAGCAGCTTAGACGGTTCAGGGCAGTACAATGAGCAGTTCTTC.

V usage is TRBV5-8 and J usage is TRBJ1-6; D might be TRBD1 (6 bases). The germline CDR1 and CDR2 sequences are SGHTS and YDEGEE. With 1 base removed from V and 8 bases from J, the gap between germline ends came to 10 bases. The CDR3 length is 14 residues. CDR3 loop: CASSLNTGYSPLHF. In DNA, the CDR3 is TGTGCCAGCAGCTTGAATACAGGGTATTCACCCCTCCACTTT.

This sequence joins TRBV3-1 (or the pseudogene TRBV3-2) and TRBJ2-1, with TRBD2 matching over 9 bases. V lost 0 bases and J lost 3; bases outside the gene matches: 6. CDR1 and CDR2 from the germline V gene are LGHDT and YNNKEL (reference sequence). CDR3 length: 17 amino acids. The CDR3 loop reads CASSQDLTSGGYNEQFF. Here the CDR3 DNA reads TGTGCCAGCAGCCAAGATCTGACTAGCGGAGGCTACAATGAGCAGTTCTTC.

The chain uses TRBV2 and TRBJ1-2; 12 bases match TRBD1. Germline CDR1 SNHLY, CDR2 FYNNEI. This CDR3 contains 12 residues. V shed 10 bases and J 8 bases; nucleotides not matched to a gene: 5. The CDR3 protein is CAITGTGGGYTF. CDR3 bases: TGTGCCATTACCGGGACAGGGGGCGGCTACACCTTC.

The chain carries TRBV7-9 and TRBJ2-3, with D perhaps matching TRBD2 (5 bases). The CDR3 is 14 amino acids. The germline gives CDR1 SEHNR, CDR2 FQNEAQ (reference sequence). With 0 bases removed from V and 1 base from J, the gap between germline ends came to 5 bases. The CDR3 loop is CASSLASGTDTQYF. The CDR3 DNA follows: TGTGCCAGCAGCTTAGCTAGCGGCACAGATACGCAGTATTTT.

The chain has TRBV5-1 and TRBJ1-2; D is undetermined. The CDR3 loop spans 12 amino acids. In germline, CDR1 is SGHRS, CDR2 YFSETQ. The germline V and J ends were trimmed by 4 bases and 7 bases, with 11 bases remaining between them. The CDR3 DNA follows: TGCGCCAGCAGCCTGGGCGAGGGTGGCTACACCTTC. Its protein is CASSLGEGGYTF.

The chain has TRBV6-6 and TRBJ2-1; 15 bases line up with TRBD2. The CDR3 runs to 14 residues. Trimming at V came to 8 bases and at J to 9 bases, leaving 5 bases not matched to a gene. Germline loops: CDR1 MNHNY, CDR2 SVGAGI (reference sequence). Here the CDR3 reads CASEGGLAGGEQFF. The CDR3 DNA follows: TGTGCCAGCGAAGGGGGACTAGCGGGAGGTGAGCAGTTCTTC.

The chain recombines TRBV2 with TRBJ1-2; weak D call: TRBD1 (5 bases). This CDR3 comprises 12 residues. Germline lookup yields CDR1 SNHLY and CDR2 FYNNEI. V was trimmed by 8 bases and J by 4 bases, leaving 11 bases between them. For the CDR3, the DNA is TGTGCCAGCGGCTCGACAGTCTATGGCTACACCTTC. Residues: CASGSTVYGYTF.

The V call is TRBV2, the J call TRBJ1-2; perhaps TRBD1 as D (5 bases). The ends were cut back, 2 bases at V and 4 bases at J, with 14 bases in the middle. Per germline, CDR1 SNHLY and CDR2 FYNNEI. This CDR3 is 15 amino acids long. CDR3 DNA sequence: TGTGCCAGCAGTGAACCGGCAGGGCGAGGCTATGGCTACACCTTC. It is translated as CASSEPAGRGYGYTF.

This clone was counted ten times or more. This chain links TRBV2 with TRBJ1-5; 7 nucleotides line up with TRBD1. The germline V gene encodes CDR1 SNHLY and CDR2 FYNNEI. The CDR3 loop spans 16 amino acids. V gave up 5 bases and J gave up 7 bases; unmatched junction bases: 14. The CDR3 region is CASSPSIYRGIQPQHF. The CDR3 region has the DNA TGTGCCAGCAGTCCCTCGATATACAGGGGTATCCAGCCCCAGCATTTT. The complete variable domain, with remaining parts taken from reference TRBV2 and TRBJ1-5, reads EPEVTQTPSHQVTQMGQEVILRCVPISNHLYFYWYRQILGQKVEFLVSFYNNEISEKSEIFDDQFSVERPDGSNFTLKIRSTKLEDSAMYFCASSPSIYRGIQPQHFGDGTRLSIL.

This clone was seen once. The genes are TRBV7-2 and TRBJ1-5; TRBD1 might be the D (5 bases). This CDR3 is 15 amino acids long. The V end lost 0 bases, the J end lost 5 bases, and 11 bases lay between the germline ends. From germline, CDR1 is SGHTA and CDR2 FQGNSA. Here the CDR3 DNA reads TGTGCCAGCAGCTTAGCGTCAGGGTCGGATCAGCCCCAGCATTTT. Protein: CASSLASGSDQPQHF.

The chain has TRBV11-3 and TRBJ2-2; tentatively, D is TRBD2 (6 bases). From germline, CDR1 is SGHNT and CDR2 YENEEA. V was cut by 4 bases and J by 1 base, with 16 bases left in between. The CDR3 sequence is 17 residues long. The CDR3 DNA follows: TGTGCCAGCAGCTCCGTCTACGGGGGAGGGAACACCGGGGAGCTGTTTTTT. This translates into CASSSVYGGGNTGELFF.

The chain couples TRBV12-3 or TRBV12-4 to TRBJ1-2; D gene uncertain. The V gene lost 4 bases and the J gene lost 7 bases, with 13 bases spanning the gap. CDR3 length: 13 amino acids. This CDR3 reads CASSSPPPGGYTF. CDR3 in DNA: TGTGCCAGCAGTTCCCCACCGCCCGGTGGCTACACCTTC.

This clone has more than one count but fewer than ten. The chain combines TRBV11-2 with TRBJ1-3, with 11 bases identical to TRBD1. With 6 bases clipped from V and 1 base from J, the junction kept 8 bases outside the gene matches. CDR1 and CDR2 (germline): SGHAT, FQNNGV. The CDR3 has 17 residues. The CDR3 DNA is TGTGCCAGCAGTTCCTCCGGGACAGGGGGATCTGGAAACACCATATATTTT. It codes for CASSSSGTGGSGNTIYF. Full variable domain (outside the CDR3, taken from reference TRBV11-2 and TRBJ1-3): EAGVAQSPRYKIIEKRQSVAFWCNPISGHATLYWYQQILGQGPKLLIQFQNNGVVDDSQLPKDRFSAERLKGVDSTLKIQPAKLEDSAVYLCASSSSGTGGSGNTIYFGEGSWLTVV.

Only a few counts were recorded for this clone. The chain carries TRBV28 and TRBJ1-6; D unresolved. CDR3 length: 13 residues. V was cut by 5 bases and J by 13 bases, with 15 bases left in between. Germline assignment: CDR1 MDHEN and CDR2 SYDVKM. CDR3 coding DNA: TGTGCCAGCAGTGAGGTTCCGACGTGGCCCCTCCACTTT. Translation: CASSEVPTWPLHF.

This clone was counted a single time. Other DNA sequences of this sample code for an identical CDR3. The V and J genes are TRBV9 and TRBJ1-1, with a possible D match to TRBD1 (5 bases). The germline V gene encodes CDR1 SGDLS and CDR2 YYNGEE. The CDR3 extends over 15 amino acids. V was cut by 2 bases and J by 0 bases, with 11 bases left in between. The CDR3 spells CASSVDGGVNTEAFF. CDR3 in DNA: TGTGCCAGCAGCGTGGACGGGGGGGTGAACACTGAAGCTTTCTTT. The whole variable domain, filled in from reference TRBV9 and TRBJ1-1, reads DSGVTQTPKHLITATGQRVTLRCSPRSGDLSVYWYQQSLDQGLQFLIQYYNGEERAKGNILERFSAQQFPDLHSELNLSSLELGDSALYFCASSVDGGVNTEAFFGQGTRLTVV.

This chain joins TRBV6-1 and TRBJ2-5; 8 bases match TRBD2. Germline V lookup: CDR1 MNHNS, CDR2 SASEGT. J gave up 4 bases and V 4 bases, and 5 bases lay outside the gene matches. The CDR3 loop spans 14 amino acids. The CDR3 DNA sequence: TGTGCCAGCAGTGGAGCTCGGGGGGGAGAGACCCAGTACTTC. It is translated as CASSGARGGETQYF.

The genes are TRBV15 and TRBJ2-1; unclear D gene. V lost 0 bases to trimming and J lost 0 bases, with 9 bases between them. Germline V gene lookup returns CDR1 LNHNV and CDR2 YYDKDF (reference sequence). The CDR3 has 16 amino acids. CDR3: CATSRDGQSSYNEQFF. The CDR3 DNA follows: TGTGCCACCAGCAGAGATGGGCAGAGCTCCTACAATGAGCAGTTCTTC.

The chain is built from TRBV11-2 and TRBJ1-2; no firm D call. Germline V gives CDR1 SGHAT, CDR2 FQNNGV. Trimming removed 5 bases at V and 8 bases at J, with 15 bases between. CDR3 length: 13 amino acids. The CDR3 sequence is CASSLRTAGGYTF. The DNA for the CDR3 is TGTGCCAGCAGCCTGAGAACGGCGGGGGGCTACACCTTC.

The V call is TRBV6-5, the J call TRBJ1-4, with a possible D match to TRBD1 (6 bases). Germline CDR1 is MNHEY and CDR2 is SVGAGI. CDR3 length equals 14 residues. The V and J ends lost 5 bases and 8 bases respectively, with 15 bases between them. This chain's CDR3 is CASSRSYRVEKLFF. For the CDR3, the DNA is TGTGCCAGCAGTAGGAGTTACAGGGTGGAAAAACTGTTTTTT.